One sample yielded the 25 T cell receptor beta chains listed below, sequenced in a study of lymphopenia after photon versus proton radiotherapy. Using immunoSEQ multiplex PCR, the repertoire was profiled, and TCRdb retains in-frame clones only, with some absent. The sample lists about 35,000 clones, more than 85% occurring once. This material consisted of peripheral blood, taken from a patient treated with photon-based radiotherapy. The receptors come from a man in his sixties with cholangiocarcinoma.

This chain joins TRBV7-3 and TRBJ2-6, with 11 positions matching TRBD1. The CDR3 contains 16 residues. Losses at the gene ends were 5 bases for V and 3 bases for J; bases not matched to a gene: 3. The V gene's germline CDR1 is SGHTA and CDR2 FQGTGA. CDR3 DNA: TGTGCCAGCAGCCGGACAGGGGGCCTTGGGGCCAACGTCCTGACTTTC. Translating it yields CASSRTGGLGANVLTF.

The rearrangement joins TRBV7-2 to TRBJ2-4; D ambiguous. Germline lookup yields CDR1 SGHTA and CDR2 FQGNSA. The CDR3 consists of 15 residues. V gave up 0 bases and J gave up 6 bases, with 12 bases separating them. The CDR3 reads CASSLADVSGNIQYF. The CDR3 DNA follows: TGTGCCAGCAGCTTAGCAGACGTCTCCGGAAACATTCAGTACTTC.

The rearrangement uses TRBV6-1 and TRBJ1-2; possibly TRBD1 for D (6 bases). There are 13 residues in the CDR3. Germline V gene lookup returns CDR1 MNHNS and CDR2 SASEGT. V lost 8 bases and J 10 bases, leaving 20 bases between the germline ends. The CDR3 bases are TGTGCCAGCGGGGGGGACACCGGTGATATCTACACCTTC. Its translation is CASGGDTGDIYTF.

V is TRBV7-2 and J is TRBJ2-1; the match to TRBD2 covers 12 bases. After removal of 2 bases from V and 8 bases from J, the junction contained 4 bases not matched to a gene. This CDR3 comprises 15 residues. CDR1 is SGHTA, CDR2 FQGNSA, per germline. CDR3 nucleotides: TGTGCCAGCAGCTTAACGGCTAGCGGGAGGGATGAGCAGTTCTTC. Amino acid sequence: CASSLTASGRDEQFF.

The chain links TRBV28 to TRBJ1-5; 11 bases map to TRBD1. After removal of 6 bases from V and 7 bases from J, the junction contained 8 bases not matched to a gene. CDR1 is MDHEN and CDR2 is SYDVKM in the germline V gene. The CDR3 spans 15 residues. DNA of the CDR3: TGTGCCAGCAGCCCCGGGACAGGGGGTGACCAGCCCCAGCATTTT. It codes for CASSPGTGGDQPQHF.

The genes are TRBV27 and TRBJ1-2, with 7 bases fitting TRBD1. The CDR3 has 14 amino acids. V gave up 2 bases and J gave up 2 bases; unmatched junction bases: 2. Germline V gives CDR1 MNHEY, CDR2 SMNVEV (reference sequence). The CDR3 DNA is TGTGCCAGCAGTTTAAAAGGGGGCAACTATGGCTACACCTTC. It codes for CASSLKGGNYGYTF.

This clone was detected once. The V and J genes are TRBV15 and TRBJ2-4; perhaps TRBD2 as D (7 bases). V was trimmed by 1 base and J by 9 bases, leaving 16 bases between them. The CDR3 sequence is 15 residues long. Per the germline V gene, CDR1 is LNHNV and CDR2 is YYDKDF (reference sequence). The CDR3 sequence: CATSRGQGWEGIQYF. CDR3 bases: TGTGCCACCAGCAGAGGGCAGGGGTGGGAGGGCATTCAGTACTTC.

The genes are TRBV6-5 and TRBJ1-6; 9 bases map to TRBD1. This CDR3 region has 15 residues. V lost 8 bases and J lost 8; bases outside the gene matches: 10. Germline assignment: CDR1 MNHEY and CDR2 SVGAGI. DNA for the CDR3: TGTGCCAGCCGGAGACCCGGGACAGGGCATTCACCCCTCCACTTT. Translated: CASRRPGTGHSPLHF.

The chain links TRBV28 to TRBJ2-7, with 7 positions matching TRBD2. The germline V gene has CDR1 MDHEN and CDR2 SYDVKM. Trimming took 7 bases from V and 2 from J; bases not matched to a gene: 8. CDR3 length: 14 residues. CDR3 DNA sequence: TGTGCCAGCAACCCTCGGGGGGTAACCTACGAGCAGTACTTC. As protein: CASNPRGVTYEQYF.

The chain uses TRBV5-4 and TRBJ2-1; D uncertain. V was clipped by 4 bases and J by 9 bases, with 14 bases between them. This CDR3 region has 13 residues. Germline V gives CDR1 SGHNT, CDR2 YYREEE (reference sequence). The CDR3 bases are TGTGCCAGCAGCCAACGATTTTTTGGTGAGCAGTTCTTC. Amino acids: CASSQRFFGEQFF.

The V call is TRBV6-5, the J call TRBJ1-2; D unresolved. The length of the CDR3 is 12 residues. Germline lookup yields CDR1 MNHEY and CDR2 SVGAGI. Trimming pared 0 bases from V and 7 bases from J, leaving 6 bases between. CDR3 nucleotides: TGTGCCAGCAGTTACTCCTTTGGTGGCTACACCTTC. Translation gives CASSYSFGGYTF.

The chain uses TRBV9 and TRBJ1-1; no firm D call. Germline V lookup: CDR1 SGDLS, CDR2 YYNGEE. V gave up 0 bases and J gave up 0 bases, with 3 bases separating them. This CDR3 comprises 13 residues. The CDR3 nucleotides read TGTGCCAGCAGCGTAGTTATGAACACTGAAGCTTTCTTT. This gives the protein CASSVVMNTEAFF. Using reference TRBV9 and TRBJ1-1 for the parts outside the CDR3, the full variable domain is DSGVTQTPKHLITATGQRVTLRCSPRSGDLSVYWYQQSLDQGLQFLIQYYNGEERAKGNILERFSAQQFPDLHSELNLSSLELGDSALYFCASSVVMNTEAFFGQGTRLTVV.

The gene calls are TRBV28 and TRBJ2-7; 7 positions match TRBD1. Trimming removed 10 bases from V and 3 bases from J; junction bases left unmatched: 12. There are 14 residues in the CDR3. Per germline, CDR1 MDHEN and CDR2 SYDVKM. This CDR3 reads CATKRASGGYEQYF. DNA for the CDR3: TGTGCCACCAAAAGGGCGTCAGGGGGCTACGAGCAGTACTTC.

The rearrangement uses TRBV5-1 and TRBJ2-1, with 10 bases matching TRBD1. Germline-derived CDR1 and CDR2 are SGHRS and YFSETQ. V lost 2 bases, J lost 4 bases, and 6 bases stayed unmatched. The CDR3 covers 16 residues. The CDR3 region has the DNA TGCGCCAGCAGCTTAACTGGGGGACAGGGGTACAATGAGCAGTTCTTC. This sequence encodes CASSLTGGQGYNEQFF.

J is TRBJ1-1 and V is TRBV7-8; a weak D match, TRBD1 (5 bases). V lost 1 base, J lost 7 bases, and 7 bases lay in between. Per the germline V gene, CDR1 is SGHVS and CDR2 is FQNEAQ. The CDR3 has 12 amino acids. DNA of the CDR3: TGTGCCAGCAGCTTAGTAGGGGATGAAGCTTTCTTT. Encoded protein: CASSLVGDEAFF.

The chain uses TRBV6-5 and TRBJ1-5; 9 bases fit TRBD1. This CDR3 contains 13 residues. Germline trimming cut 5 bases from V and 7 bases from J; bases unmatched to any gene: 3. Germline assignment: CDR1 MNHEY and CDR2 SVGAGI. The CDR3 bases are TGTGCCAGCAGTCCGACAGGGGGGCAGCCCCAGCATTTT. This sequence encodes CASSPTGGQPQHF.

The chain combines TRBV5-4 with TRBJ1-3; 8 bases fit TRBD1. Germline loops: CDR1 SGHNT, CDR2 YYREEE (reference sequence). CDR3 length equals 14 residues. V was clipped by 3 bases and J by 7 bases; unmatched bases: 6. The CDR3 nucleotides read TGTGCCAGCAGCTCTGGACAGGGAGCGAACACCATATATTTT. Its translation is CASSSGQGANTIYF.

In nucleotides, the CDR3 is TGTGCCACCAGCGCGCGGGGGGGTGGTGAGACCCAGTACTTC. Amino acid sequence: CATSARGGGETQYF. The J gene is TRBJ2-5, the V gene TRBV15; 9 bases agree with TRBD2. Per the germline V gene, CDR1 is LNHNV and CDR2 is YYDKDF (reference sequence). The CDR3 consists of 14 residues. The J segment lost 5 bases and the V segment lost 5 bases, leaving 6 bases of the junction unmatched.

This rearrangement joins TRBV28 to TRBJ2-7, with TRBD1 matching 9 bases. The CDR3 sequence is 14 residues long. Germline-derived CDR1 and CDR2 are MDHEN and SYDVKM. J lost 2 bases, V lost 6 bases, and 5 bases had no gene match. CDR3: CASSNRQGAYEQYF. CDR3 nucleotides: TGTGCCAGCAGCAACAGACAGGGGGCCTACGAGCAGTACTTC.

This clone was detected a few times. V gene TRBV10-1 combines with J gene TRBJ2-7; D assignment may be TRBD1 or TRBD2 (5 bases each). Trimming took 2 bases from V and 4 from J, leaving 9 bases between them. Germline CDR1 and CDR2: WNHNN and SYGVQD (reference sequence). The CDR3 contains 13 residues. The CDR3 DNA reads as TGCGCCAGCAGTGAGGGGGGTAGTTACGAGCAGTACTTC. Protein: CASSEGGSYEQYF.

J is TRBJ1-1 and V is TRBV4-1, with 9 bases identical to TRBD1. The CDR3 has 15 amino acids. Germline-derived CDR1 and CDR2 are MGHRA and YSYEKL. V shed 1 base and J 5 bases; nucleotides not matched to a gene: 5. The CDR3, as DNA: TGCGCCAGCAGCCAAGGCCGGACAGGGGAGACTGAAGCTTTCTTT. Protein sequence: CASSQGRTGETEAFF.

The V call is TRBV4-2, the J call TRBJ2-2, with 7 bases aligning to TRBD1. Losses at the gene ends were 3 bases for V and 0 bases for J; bases not matched to a gene: 7. The germline CDR1 and CDR2 sequences are LGHNA and YNFKEQ. The CDR3 consists of 17 residues. The CDR3 reads CASSHETGQPNTGELFF. The CDR3 region has the DNA TGTGCCAGCAGCCATGAAACGGGACAGCCGAACACCGGGGAGCTGTTTTTT.

CDR3 residues: CASSSAVGGQPQHF. CDR3 coding DNA: TGTGCCAGCAGCTCAGCGGTGGGAGGTCAGCCCCAGCATTTT. The chain employs TRBV7-9 and TRBJ1-5; D is undetermined. This CDR3 comprises 14 residues. The germline V and J ends were trimmed by 4 bases and 6 bases, with 13 bases remaining between them. CDR1 is SEHNR, CDR2 FQNEAQ, per germline (reference sequence).

The J gene is TRBJ2-1, the V gene TRBV7-9; 11 nucleotides align to TRBD2. The trim removed 6 bases at V and 6 bases at J, leaving 7 bases unmatched. The CDR3 consists of 15 residues. Germline-derived CDR1 and CDR2 are SEHNR and FQNEAQ (reference sequence). DNA of the CDR3: TGTGCCAGCAGTCCACTAGCGGGAGTGGGCAATGAGCAGTTCTTC. Translated: CASSPLAGVGNEQFF.

The chain uses TRBV27 and TRBJ2-1; D perhaps matches TRBD2 (5 bases). The CDR3 runs 15 residues. Per the germline V gene, CDR1 is MNHEY and CDR2 is SMNVEV (reference sequence). V was cut by 4 bases and J by 4 bases, with 14 bases left in between. DNA for the CDR3: TGTGCCAGCAGTTCTCCCCAGCGGAGTTACAATGAGCAGTTCTTC. Residues: CASSSPQRSYNEQFF.